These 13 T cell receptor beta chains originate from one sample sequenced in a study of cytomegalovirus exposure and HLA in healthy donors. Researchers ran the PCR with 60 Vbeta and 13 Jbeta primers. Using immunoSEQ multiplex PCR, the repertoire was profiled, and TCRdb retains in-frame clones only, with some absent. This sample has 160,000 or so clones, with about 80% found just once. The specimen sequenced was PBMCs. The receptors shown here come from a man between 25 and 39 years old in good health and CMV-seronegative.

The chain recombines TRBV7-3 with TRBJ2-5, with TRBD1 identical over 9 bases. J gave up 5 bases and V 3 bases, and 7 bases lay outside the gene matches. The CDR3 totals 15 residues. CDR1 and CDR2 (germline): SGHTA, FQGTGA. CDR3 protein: CASSFGTGGPETQYF. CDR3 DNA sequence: TGTGCCAGCAGCTTCGGCACAGGGGGCCCTGAGACCCAGTACTTC.

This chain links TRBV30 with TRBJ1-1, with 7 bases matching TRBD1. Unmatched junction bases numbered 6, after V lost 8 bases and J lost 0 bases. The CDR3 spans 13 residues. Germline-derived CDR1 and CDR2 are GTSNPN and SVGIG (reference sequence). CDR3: CAHSGTVNTEAFF. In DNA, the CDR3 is TGTGCCCATTCCGGGACAGTGAACACTGAAGCTTTCTTT.

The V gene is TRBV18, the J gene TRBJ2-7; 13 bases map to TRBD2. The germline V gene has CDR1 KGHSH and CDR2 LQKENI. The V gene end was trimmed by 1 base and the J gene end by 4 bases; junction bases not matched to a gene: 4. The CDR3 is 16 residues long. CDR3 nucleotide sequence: TGTGCCAGCTCACCACGGACTAGCGGGGGAAAGTACGAGCAGTACTTC. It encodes CASSPRTSGGKYEQYF.

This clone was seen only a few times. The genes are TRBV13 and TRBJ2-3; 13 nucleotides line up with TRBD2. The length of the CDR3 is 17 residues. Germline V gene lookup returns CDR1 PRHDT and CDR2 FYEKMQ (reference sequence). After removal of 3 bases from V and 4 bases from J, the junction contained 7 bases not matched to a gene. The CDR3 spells CASSFTSGGADPDTQYF. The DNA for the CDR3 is TGTGCCAGCAGCTTTACTAGCGGGGGGGCCGACCCAGATACGCAGTATTTT.

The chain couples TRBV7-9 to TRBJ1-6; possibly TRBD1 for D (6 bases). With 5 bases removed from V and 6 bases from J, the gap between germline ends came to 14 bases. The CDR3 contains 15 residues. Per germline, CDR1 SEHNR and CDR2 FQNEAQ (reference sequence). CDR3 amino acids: CASSPTGISNSPLHF. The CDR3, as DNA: TGTGCCAGCAGCCCTACAGGGATAAGTAATTCACCCCTCCACTTT. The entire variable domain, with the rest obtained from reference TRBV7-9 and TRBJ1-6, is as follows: DTGVSQNPRHKITKRGQNVTFRCDPISEHNRLYWYRQTLGQGPEFLTYFQNEAQLEKSRLLSDRFSAERPKGSFSTLEIQRTEQGDSAMYLCASSPTGISNSPLHFGNGTRLTVT.

The CDR3 DNA is TGTGCCATCAGTCCCGGGACTAGGGGCTCCTACGAGCAGTACTTC. Protein: CAISPGTRGSYEQYF. J is TRBJ2-7 and V is TRBV10-3, with TRBD2 matching over 8 bases. Trimming cost V 5 bases and J 0 bases; bases outside gene matches: 6. Germline assignment: CDR1 ENHRY and CDR2 SYGVKD. The CDR3 extends over 15 amino acids.

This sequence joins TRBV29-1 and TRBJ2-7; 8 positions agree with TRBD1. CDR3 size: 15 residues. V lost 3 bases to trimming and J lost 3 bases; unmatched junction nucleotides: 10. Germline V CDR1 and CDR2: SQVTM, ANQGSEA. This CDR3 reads CSVEGVGRGLYEQYF. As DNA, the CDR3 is TGCAGCGTTGAGGGCGTTGGCAGGGGGCTCTACGAGCAGTACTTC.

CDR3 amino acids: CAIPGGGFSTDTQYF. Here the CDR3 DNA reads TGTGCCATCCCGGGGGGAGGATTTAGCACAGATACGCAGTATTTT. V and J are TRBV7-3 and TRBJ2-3, with 7 positions matching TRBD2. The germline V gene has CDR1 SGHTA and CDR2 FQGTGA. This CDR3 contains 15 residues. After removal of 10 bases from V and 0 bases from J, the junction contained 10 bases not matched to a gene.

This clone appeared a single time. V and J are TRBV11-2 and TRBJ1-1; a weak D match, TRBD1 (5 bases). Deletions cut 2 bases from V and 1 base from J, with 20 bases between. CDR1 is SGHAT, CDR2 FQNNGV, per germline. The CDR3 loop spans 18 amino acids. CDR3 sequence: CASSLKGLRTQTNTEAFF. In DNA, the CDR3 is TGTGCCAGCAGCTTAAAGGGGTTGCGGACGCAAACGAACACTGAAGCTTTCTTT.

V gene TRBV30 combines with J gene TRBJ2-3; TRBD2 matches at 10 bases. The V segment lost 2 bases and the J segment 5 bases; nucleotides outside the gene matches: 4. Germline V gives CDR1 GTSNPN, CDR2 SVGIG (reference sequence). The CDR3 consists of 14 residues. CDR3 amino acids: CAWSLAGVGDTQYF. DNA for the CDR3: TGTGCCTGGAGTCTAGCGGGGGTAGGAGATACGCAGTATTTT. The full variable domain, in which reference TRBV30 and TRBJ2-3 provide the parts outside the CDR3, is SQTIHQWPATLVQPVGSPLSLECTVEGTSNPNLYWYRQAAGRGLQLLFYSVGIGQISSEVPQNLSASRPQDRQFILSSKKLLLSDSGFYLCAWSLAGVGDTQYFGPGTRLTVL.

In nucleotides, the CDR3 is TGTGCCAGCTCCCAGGGACAGGTTACCGTCTATGGCTACACCTTC. It specifies CASSQGQVTVYGYTF. The chain couples TRBV18 to TRBJ1-2; 8 bases map to TRBD1. The CDR3 length is 15 residues. Germline CDR1 KGHSH, CDR2 LQKENI. The trim removed 6 bases at V and 4 bases at J, leaving 10 bases unmatched.

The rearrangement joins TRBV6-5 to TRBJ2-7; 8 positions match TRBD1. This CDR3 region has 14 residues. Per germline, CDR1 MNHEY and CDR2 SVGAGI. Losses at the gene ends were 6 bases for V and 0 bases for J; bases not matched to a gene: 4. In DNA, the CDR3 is TGTGCCAGCAGCATAGACAGGGGCTCCTACGAGCAGTACTTC. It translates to CASSIDRGSYEQYF.

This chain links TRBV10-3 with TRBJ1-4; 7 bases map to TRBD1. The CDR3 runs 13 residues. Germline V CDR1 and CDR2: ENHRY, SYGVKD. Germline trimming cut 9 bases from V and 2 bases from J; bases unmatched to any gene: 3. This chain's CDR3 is CAIRQGTNEKLFF. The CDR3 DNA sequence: TGTGCCATAAGACAGGGTACTAATGAAAAACTGTTTTTT.